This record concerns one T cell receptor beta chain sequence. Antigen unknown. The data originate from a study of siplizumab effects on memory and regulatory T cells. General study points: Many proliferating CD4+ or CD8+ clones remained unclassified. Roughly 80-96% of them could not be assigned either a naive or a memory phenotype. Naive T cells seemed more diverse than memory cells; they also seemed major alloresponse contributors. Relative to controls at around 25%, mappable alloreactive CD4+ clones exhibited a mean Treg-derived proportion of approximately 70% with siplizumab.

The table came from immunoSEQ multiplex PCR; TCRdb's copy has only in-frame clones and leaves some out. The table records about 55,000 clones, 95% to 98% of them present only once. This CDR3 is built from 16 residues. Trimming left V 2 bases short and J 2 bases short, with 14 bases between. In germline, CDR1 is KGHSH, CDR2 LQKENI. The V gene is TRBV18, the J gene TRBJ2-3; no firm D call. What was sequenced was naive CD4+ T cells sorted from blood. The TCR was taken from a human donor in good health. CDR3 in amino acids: CASSPSGLAATDTQYF. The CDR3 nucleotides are TGTGCCAGCTCACCATCTGGCTTAGCCGCCACAGATACGCAGTATTTT.